This is a list of T cell receptor beta chains from one sample in a study of graft-versus-host responses after intestinal transplantation. The data were produced by immunoSEQ multiplex PCR, yet TCRdb's version contains in-frame clones alone and is incomplete. The table lists 84,000 or so clones, around 90% of them singletons, with 0.3% in the top ten. For these TCRs, the target antigens are not known. The material sequenced was unstimulated CD4+ T cells sorted from spleen or lymph node cells, taken before intestinal transplant. The source of these receptors is a human donor who received an intestinal transplant. CDR3s include the opening cysteine and the closing phenylalanine or tryptophan. The order of the fields is CDR3 protein, CDR3 length, V gene, J gene.

CDR3aa: CASSGGTGHQPQHF; len: 14; v_gene: TRBV6-1; j_gene: TRBJ1-5
CDR3aa: CASSIGAGDCGIQPQHF; len: 17; v_gene: TRBV21-1; j_gene: TRBJ1-5
CDR3aa: CASSEGTSGFTDTQYF; len: 16; v_gene: TRBV25-1; j_gene: TRBJ2-3
CDR3aa: CASSQAPGYQGRGYTF; len: 16; v_gene: TRBV4-1; j_gene: TRBJ1-2
CDR3aa: CASSEVTGSTDTQYF; len: 15; v_gene: TRBV2; j_gene: TRBJ2-3
CDR3aa: CASSRDGLRGANVLTF; len: 16; v_gene: TRBV18; j_gene: TRBJ2-6
CDR3aa: CASSSPGDQETQYF; len: 14; v_gene: TRBV5-1; j_gene: TRBJ2-5
CDR3aa: CASSRTGELFF; len: 11; v_gene: TRBV6-6; j_gene: TRBJ2-2
CDR3aa: CASSLVASGRGYNEQFF; len: 17; v_gene: TRBV5-1; j_gene: TRBJ2-1
CDR3aa: CASSREGTGIQPQHF; len: 15; v_gene: TRBV6-5; j_gene: TRBJ1-5
CDR3aa: CATGRYYQPQHF; len: 12; v_gene: TRBV15; j_gene: TRBJ1-5
CDR3aa: CASSLEPPSPTYNEQFF; len: 17; v_gene: TRBV7-9; j_gene: TRBJ2-1
CDR3aa: CASSGRGDYGYTF; len: 13; v_gene: TRBV5-1; j_gene: TRBJ1-2
CDR3aa: CASSLRTDRGSYNEQFF; len: 17; v_gene: TRBV4-2; j_gene: TRBJ2-1
CDR3aa: CASSYSTSGTPYEQYF; len: 16; v_gene: TRBV6-5; j_gene: TRBJ2-7
CDR3aa: CASSPGTGGDEQYF; len: 14; v_gene: TRBV18; j_gene: TRBJ2-7
CDR3aa: CASSSYRGLQPQHF; len: 14; v_gene: TRBV6-6; j_gene: TRBJ1-5
CDR3aa: CASNLPGQTYGYTF; len: 14; v_gene: TRBV2; j_gene: TRBJ1-2
CDR3aa: CASSEVQGVWTEAFF; len: 15; v_gene: TRBV6-1; j_gene: TRBJ1-1
CDR3aa: CAWSVGSGYSNQPQHF; len: 16; v_gene: TRBV30; j_gene: TRBJ1-5
CDR3aa: CAWNPQGGEAFF; len: 12; v_gene: TRBV30; j_gene: TRBJ1-1
CDR3aa: CASGLVLGGTTDTQYF; len: 16; v_gene: TRBV12-5; j_gene: TRBJ2-3
CDR3aa: CAWSVGYLAGDEQYF; len: 15; v_gene: TRBV30; j_gene: TRBJ2-7
CDR3aa: CAIRPGLDFYEQYF; len: 14; v_gene: TRBV10-3; j_gene: TRBJ2-7
CDR3aa: CASSPDKVNTEAFF; len: 14; v_gene: TRBV18; j_gene: TRBJ1-1
CDR3aa: CASSYDGTGYEQYF; len: 14; v_gene: TRBV6-6; j_gene: TRBJ2-7
CDR3aa: CATSRDVGGFEAFF; len: 14; v_gene: TRBV15; j_gene: TRBJ1-1
CDR3aa: CASSLGSGRRNEQFF; len: 15; v_gene: TRBV27; j_gene: TRBJ2-1
CDR3aa: CASSRLGGANVLTF; len: 14; v_gene: TRBV4-2; j_gene: TRBJ2-6
CDR3aa: CASSQYKDRVGATAGPKHSYEQYF; len: 24; v_gene: TRBV23-1; j_gene: .
CDR3aa: CASSRLAGPAYEQYF; len: 15; v_gene: TRBV4-1; j_gene: TRBJ2-7
CDR3aa: CASSRTSGSQYNEQFF; len: 16; v_gene: TRBV21-1; j_gene: TRBJ2-1
CDR3aa: CASSYGRPSSYNEQFF; len: 16; v_gene: TRBV6-5; j_gene: TRBJ2-1